These T cell receptor beta chains were read from a single sample in a study of blood T cell repertoires in COVID-19. Sequencing was performed with immunoSEQ multiplex PCR; in TCRdb, only in-frame clones are kept and a portion is missing. Of a few hundred thousand clones listed, around 87% are singletons. Material: PBMCs or T cells enriched from blood (not recorded which). The origin of the receptors is a woman between 40 and 55 years old who had recovered from COVID-19. The CDR3 runs from the conserved cysteine through the conserved F or W. The D gene is left open where the match is weak. Clone size appears in some rows only: once, few, many, or a class for an expanded clone.

abundance	v_gene	d_gene	j_gene	CDR3aa	CDR3nt
-	TRBV6-5	TRBD1	TRBJ1-1	CASRQQGRGTEAFF	TGTGCCAGCAGACAACAGGGGCGAGGCACTGAAGCTTTCTTT
-	TRBV11-3	TRBD1	TRBJ2-1	CASSPRDSNNEQFF	TGTGCCAGCAGCCCCCGGGACAGTAACAATGAGCAGTTCTTC
-	TRBV5-1	TRBD1	TRBJ1-2	CASSLVGGGFYGYTF	TGCGCCAGCAGCTTGGTAGGGGGCGGATTCTATGGCTACACCTTC
-	TRBV5-1	TRBD1	TRBJ2-5	CASADRARQETQYF	TGCGCCAGCGCAGACAGGGCGCGACAAGAGACCCAGTACTTC
-	TRBV7-2	TRBD2	TRBJ2-3	CASSLVSSGRAGDTQYF	TGTGCCAGCAGCTTAGTTTCCAGCGGGAGGGCCGGAGATACGCAGTATTTT
-	TRBV3-1/TRBV3-2	TRBD2	TRBJ2-3	CASSQIAGGGTDTQYF	TGTGCCAGCAGCCAAATAGCGGGAGGGGGAACAGATACGCAGTATTTT
few	TRBV5-1	-	TRBJ2-5	CASSLLTSTGETQYF	TGCGCCAGCAGCTTGTTGACTAGTACGGGGGAGACCCAGTACTTC
-	TRBV5-1	-	TRBJ2-1	CASRPDNNNEQFF	TGCGCCAGCAGACCGGACAACAACAATGAGCAGTTCTTC
-	TRBV6-5	-	TRBJ1-1	CASSLQGTEAFF	TGTGCCAGCAGTCTTCAGGGAACTGAAGCTTTCTTT
-	TRBV7-2	TRBD2	TRBJ2-7	CASSATSGTLYEQYF	TGTGCCAGCAGCGCGACTAGCGGGACCTTATACGAGCAGTACTTC
-	TRBV7-8	TRBD2	TRBJ2-5	CASSLFLAGEGQETQYF	TGTGCCAGCAGCTTATTTCTAGCGGGAGAGGGGCAAGAGACCCAGTACTTC
-	TRBV5-6	-	TRBJ2-7	CASSYGSTPYEQYF	TGTGCCAGCAGCTACGGGTCCACTCCCTACGAGCAGTACTTC
-	TRBV7-9	-	TRBJ2-7	CASSLSTRFLSYEQYF	TGTGCCAGCAGCCTCAGTACCCGTTTTTTGTCCTACGAGCAGTACTTC
-	TRBV6-5	-	TRBJ2-7	CASSYTRDSYEQYF	TGTGCCAGCAGTTACACGCGGGACTCCTACGAGCAGTACTTC
-	TRBV5-4	-	TRBJ2-7	CASSWEVAVEQYF	TGTGCCAGCAGCTGGGAGGTCGCGGTCGAGCAGTACTTC
-	TRBV9	TRBD2	TRBJ2-1	CASSVGTSGYNEQFF	TGTGCCAGCAGCGTGGGGACTAGCGGCTACAATGAGCAGTTCTTC
-	TRBV5-1	-	TRBJ2-1	CASSYIGVSYNEQFF	TGCGCCAGCAGCTATATAGGGGTCTCCTACAATGAGCAGTTCTTC
once	TRBV6-5	TRBD1	TRBJ1-1	CASTLHRGSTEAFF	TGTGCCAGCACGCTTCACAGGGGCTCCACTGAAGCTTTCTTT
-	TRBV11-1	TRBD1	TRBJ2-7	CASSSQGASYEQYF	TGTGCCAGCAGCTCACAGGGGGCGTCTTACGAGCAGTACTTC
-	TRBV11-2	-	TRBJ2-1	CASSSRRSDEQFF	TGTGCCAGCAGCTCCCGGAGGTCCGATGAGCAGTTCTTC
-	TRBV24-1	TRBD1	TRBJ2-6	CATSDSLGTADLSGANVLTF	TGTGCCACCAGTGATTCCCTTGGGACAGCCGATCTCTCTGGGGCCAACGTCCTGACTTTC
few	TRBV5-1	-	TRBJ1-2	CASSLDAVNYGYTF	TGCGCCAGCAGCTTGGATGCGGTAAACTATGGCTACACCTTC
many	TRBV6-4	TRBD2	TRBJ2-1	CASSDGGTSAVDEQFF	TGTGCCAGCAGTGACGGGGGGACTAGCGCGGTGGATGAGCAGTTCTTC
-	TRBV7-2	TRBD2	TRBJ2-7	CASSLGPLAGALHEQYF	TGTGCCAGCAGCTTAGGCCCCCTAGCGGGAGCTCTCCACGAGCAGTACTTC
-	TRBV20-1	TRBD2	TRBJ2-3	CSASRREGHGDTQYF	TGCAGTGCTAGTCGGCGGGAGGGCCACGGGGATACGCAGTATTTT
-	TRBV5-1	TRBD2	TRBJ2-1	CASNLAGESVNEQFF	TGCGCCAGCAATTTGGCGGGAGAGTCTGTGAATGAGCAGTTCTTC
-	TRBV29-1	-	TRBJ2-7	CSVARGGLGGTVYEQYF	TGCAGCGTTGCCCGCGGTGGGCTTGGAGGGACTGTCTACGAGCAGTACTTC
-	TRBV19	TRBD1	TRBJ1-1	CASRSGTVVGTEAFF	TGTGCCAGCAGGTCCGGGACAGTTGTCGGCACTGAAGCTTTCTTT
once	TRBV4-3	TRBD1	TRBJ1-1	CASSPNRGLSEAFF	TGCGCCAGCAGCCCAAACAGGGGGCTCTCTGAAGCTTTCTTT
-	TRBV13	TRBD1	TRBJ1-3	CASSLIRGTGSGNTIYF	TGTGCCAGCAGCTTAATCAGGGGGACAGGCTCTGGAAACACCATATATTTT
-	TRBV7-8	TRBD1	TRBJ1-2	CASSLKVGQGEKKGGYTF	TGTGCCAGCAGCTTAAAAGTGGGACAGGGCGAGAAGAAGGGTGGCTACACCTTC
-	TRBV5-4	TRBD1	TRBJ1-2	CASIGGNYGYTF	TGTGCCAGCATAGGGGGCAACTATGGCTACACCTTC
-	TRBV3-1/TRBV3-2	TRBD2	TRBJ2-1	CASSPLGSSGYNEQFF	TGTGCCAGCAGCCCCCTCGGGTCTAGCGGTTACAATGAGCAGTTCTTC
-	TRBV4-3	-	TRBJ2-2	CASSQVRYTGELFF	TGCGCCAGCAGCCAAGTCCGGTACACCGGGGAGCTGTTTTTT
-	TRBV9	TRBD1	TRBJ1-2	CASSASGTEYGYTF	TGTGCCAGCAGCGCCTCCGGGACAGAATATGGCTACACCTTC
-	TRBV19	TRBD1	TRBJ1-2	CASRDRQGANYGYTF	TGTGCCAGTAGGGATAGACAGGGCGCTAACTATGGCTACACCTTC
-	TRBV5-6	-	TRBJ1-1	CASSFQNTEAFF	TGTGCCAGCAGCTTCCAGAACACTGAAGCTTTCTTT
-	TRBV6-5	TRBD1	TRBJ1-1	CASTPGQGGISEAFF	TGTGCCAGCACCCCGGGACAGGGGGGAATCTCTGAAGCTTTCTTT
few	TRBV18	-	TRBJ2-2	CASSLGQQGTGELFF	TGTGCCAGCTCACTCGGACAGCAGGGCACCGGGGAGCTGTTTTTT
-	TRBV4-2	-	TRBJ1-2	CASSQDAEGYTF	TGTGCCAGCAGCCAAGACGCGGAAGGCTACACCTTC
once	TRBV27	TRBD2	TRBJ2-7	CASSPQPDVAGALIGLVYEQYF	TGTGCCAGCAGTCCCCAGCCGGATGTAGCGGGAGCTCTTATTGGTTTGGTCTACGAGCAGTACTTC
-	TRBV6-5	TRBD2	TRBJ2-1	CASSYLSGRGNEQFF	TGTGCCAGCAGTTACCTCAGCGGGAGGGGTAATGAGCAGTTCTTC
-	TRBV6-5	-	TRBJ1-1	CASRAGGRGNTEAFF	TGTGCCAGCAGGGCTGGGGGGAGGGGTAACACTGAAGCTTTCTTT
-	TRBV27	-	TRBJ1-4	CASKRGTNEKLFF	TGTGCCAGCAAGCGGGGCACTAATGAAAAACTGTTTTTT
-	TRBV7-8	TRBD1	TRBJ1-1	CASSPRQGARDRTEAFF	TGTGCCAGCAGCCCGAGACAGGGGGCGCGGGATCGCACTGAAGCTTTCTTT
-	TRBV5-1	-	TRBJ1-1	CASSVGVDTGRTEAFF	TGCGCCAGCAGCGTGGGGGTGGACACAGGGCGGACTGAAGCTTTCTTT
-	TRBV5-4	TRBD1	TRBJ2-4	CASSLGQGSGNIQYF	TGTGCCAGCAGCTTGGGACAGGGGAGTGGTAACATTCAGTACTTC
-	TRBV4-2	TRBD2	TRBJ2-1	CASSQSVASGASYNEQFF	TGTGCCAGCAGCCAATCCGTAGCTAGCGGCGCCTCCTACAATGAGCAGTTCTTC
-	TRBV12-3/TRBV12-4	-	TRBJ1-5	CASIQGAGGPQHF	TGTGCCAGCATCCAAGGGGCAGGTGGGCCCCAGCATTTT
-	TRBV19	-	TRBJ2-6	CASTSRGLGTGANVLTF	TGTGCCAGTACCTCCCGAGGGCTCGGGACTGGGGCCAACGTCCTGACTTTC
-	TRBV10-3	TRBD2	TRBJ2-7	CAISPGLAGTYEQYF	TGTGCCATCAGTCCGGGACTAGCGGGAACCTACGAGCAGTACTTC